The T cell receptor beta chain under discussion was sequenced for a study of blood T cell repertoires in COVID-19. V was pared by 4 bases and J by 2 bases, with 3 bases of the junction left unmatched. The CDR3 loop spans 15 amino acids. The V gene's germline CDR1 is SNHLY and CDR2 FYNNEI. Original analysis: Counts of nucleated cells, estimated from reference gene primer amplification, were obtained. Assay: immunoSEQ multiplex PCR; the TCRdb copy retains only in-frame clones and omits some. V, J and clone size are taken as reported in that table, and D and trimming were inferred from the DNA itself. The table has approximately 330,000 clones, about 90% seen once.

Specimen: peripheral blood. The rearrangement joins TRBV2 to TRBJ1-5; 9 positions match TRBD1. The TCR comes from a woman aged 40 to 50 with COVID-19, enrolled during active disease. CDR3 region: CASSGWTGGNQPQHF. DNA of the CDR3: TGTGCCAGCAGTGGCTGGACAGGGGGCAATCAGCCCCAGCATTTT.